This TCR beta chain comes out of a study of CD8+ T cells in alopecia areata. Findings and limits, study-wide: Elevated clonality characterized lesional scalp relative to normal scalp, particularly in alopecia totalis/universalis.

Treatment noted: oral pan-JAK inhibitor, 5-10 mg twice daily. Looked up from germline, CDR1 is LNHNV and CDR2 is YYDKDF (reference sequence). Trimming cost V 4 bases and J 4 bases; bases outside gene matches: 3. The CDR3 is 14 amino acids. Concerning this clone: Its antigen is still unknown.

In each case, RNA was isolated and then reverse transcribed into cDNA as the sequencing template. Measured with immunoSEQ multiplex PCR; TCRdb has only the in-frame clones, and not every one. The table has approximately 180,000 clones, roughly 70% seen once. The genes are TRBV15 and TRBJ2-5; TRBD1 matches at 10 bases. This specimen consisted of CD4+ T cells sorted from blood, obtained around week 50, from a patient treated with tofacitinib. The TCR was taken from a human donor with alopecia areata. CDR3 loop: CATSTGQGVETQYF. The CDR3 nucleotides read TGTGCCACCAGCACAGGACAGGGGGTAGAGACCCAGTACTTC.